This TCR beta chain derives from a study of T cells after yellow fever vaccination. CDR1 is MNHEY and CDR2 is SVGAGI in the germline V gene. V gave up 6 bases and J gave up 6 bases, with 21 bases separating them. The CDR3 extends over 15 amino acids. The authors made TCR cDNA by 5'RACE template switching, adding a universal primer site and UMIs. MiXCR was run by TCRdb on the 5' RACE reads, yielding one entry per CDR3 protein. This sample yields hundreds of thousands of distinct CDR3 sequences, of which around an eighth are seen a single time; about 15% belongs to the top ten. The V gene is TRBV6-5, the J gene TRBJ2-7, with D perhaps TRBD1 or TRBD2 (8 bases each). This TCR derives from a young man who received the YFV17D yellow fever vaccine. The sequences come from PBMCs, collected on the day of the yellow fever booster vaccination. Written as DNA, the CDR3 is TGTGCCAGCAGACCTGACAGGGGCGGGGGGAGCGAGCAGTACTTC. It codes for CASRPDRGGGSEQYF.